The 8 T cell receptor beta chains given below trace back to one sample, sequenced in a study of blood T cell repertoires in COVID-19. Assay: immunoSEQ multiplex PCR; the TCRdb copy retains only in-frame clones and omits some. Altogether 150,000 to 200,000 clones are present, 80% to 90% being singletons, with the ten largest covering about 8.4%. Sequenced sample: PBMCs or T cells enriched from blood (not recorded which). The receptor set was obtained from a woman aged 18 to 35 who had recovered from COVID-19.

This chain connects TRBV28 to TRBJ1-1; D might be TRBD1 (6 bases). The V and J ends lost 4 bases and 4 bases respectively, with 13 bases between them. CDR3 size: 14 residues. Germline values: CDR1 MDHEN, CDR2 SYDVKM. The CDR3 DNA reads as TGTGCCAGCAGTTCTGGAGGGGGGGTCACTGAAGCTTTCTTT. Protein sequence: CASSSGGGVTEAFF.

The genes are TRBV11-2 and TRBJ1-1; 9 bases line up with TRBD1. The CDR3 spans 15 residues. V lost 6 bases and J lost 2; bases outside the gene matches: 7. Per the germline V gene, CDR1 is SGHAT and CDR2 is FQNNGV. The CDR3 loop is CASRWGQGVNTEAFF. Written as DNA, the CDR3 is TGTGCCAGCAGGTGGGGACAGGGAGTTAACACTGAAGCTTTCTTT.

The gene calls are TRBV6-5 and TRBJ1-2; maybe TRBD1 (6 bases). Trimming cost V 4 bases and J 0 bases, with 12 bases left between them. Germline V gene sequence: CDR1 MNHEY, CDR2 SVGAGI. This CDR3 has 15 residues. DNA for the CDR3: TGTGCCAGCAGTTTCAGGGGTTATTCTAACTATGGCTACACCTTC. Its translation is CASSFRGYSNYGYTF.

The V and J genes are TRBV3-1 (or the pseudogene TRBV3-2) and TRBJ2-3; the D gene is possibly TRBD2 (5 bases). In germline, CDR1 is LGHDT, CDR2 YNNKEL (reference sequence). Trimming removed 6 bases at V and 7 bases at J, with 14 bases between. The CDR3 contains 13 residues. CDR3 sequence reads: CASSYSGRNTQYF. CDR3 DNA: TGTGCCAGCAGTTACAGCGGAAGGAATACGCAGTATTTT.

This chain links TRBV7-2 with TRBJ1-6; maybe TRBD1 (5 bases). V was cut by 4 bases and J by 10 bases, with 11 bases left in between. The CDR3 is 13 amino acids. Germline CDR1 and CDR2: SGHTA and FQGNSA. The CDR3 reads CASSSQGNSPLHF. The CDR3 coding sequence is TGTGCCAGCAGCTCTCAGGGTAACTCACCCCTCCACTTT.

V is TRBV2 and J is TRBJ2-7; the match to TRBD2 covers 8 bases. Germline lookup yields CDR1 SNHLY and CDR2 FYNNEI. The CDR3 totals 14 residues. The J segment lost 1 base and the V segment lost 6 bases, leaving 5 bases of the junction unmatched. In DNA, the CDR3 is TGTGCCAGCAGCGGGGGGGGAACTTCCTACGAGCAGTACTTC. It translates to CASSGGGTSYEQYF.

The V gene is TRBV6-5, the J gene TRBJ2-5; the match to TRBD1 covers 8 bases. The CDR3 totals 15 residues. From germline, CDR1 is MNHEY and CDR2 SVGAGI. V shed 7 bases and J 1 base; nucleotides not matched to a gene: 8. DNA for the CDR3: TGTGCCAGCACCCAGGGGACAGGATCCCAAGAGACCCAGTACTTC. This gives the protein CASTQGTGSQETQYF.

The chain uses TRBV27 and TRBJ2-7; D is possibly TRBD2 (5 bases). The CDR3 spans 13 residues. Trimming took 2 bases from V and 5 from J, leaving 10 bases between them. Per the germline V gene, CDR1 is MNHEY and CDR2 is SMNVEV (reference sequence). The CDR3 protein is CASSLNGRDEQYF. Written as DNA, the CDR3 is TGTGCCAGCAGTTTAAATGGGCGGGACGAGCAGTACTTC.